This passage covers 32 T cell receptor beta chains from one sample sequenced in a study of T-cell memory formation after mild COVID-19 (dated by TCRdb to the early 2020s). Libraries were built with 5' RACE. Reads for this sample came from an Illumina NovaSeq 6000. TCRdb handled the public reads itself, with Q25 trimming in fastp and clone calling in MiXCR, and kept productive beta chains. Rows are combined by CDR3 protein, so each entry shows the most common genes and DNA. The sample has about 200,000 distinct CDR3 sequences on record, under 20% of them singletons. In total, the top ten clones hold 2% to 2.5% of the sample. The sequenced material came from PBMCs or a T cell subset sorted from them (not recorded which). The receptors stem from an adult woman who had mild COVID-19 (a few samples of this study predate the infection). The sample titles of this study are shuffled in the database, so cell type and time point are left out; the donor was told from shared clones.

This clonotype was counted only a few times. V usage is TRBV29-1 and J usage is TRBJ1-5; D is possibly TRBD1 (6 bases). Deletions cut 7 bases from V and 0 bases from J, with 13 bases between. Germline loops: CDR1 SQVTM, CDR2 ANQGSEA. This CDR3 spans 14 amino acids. CDR3 coding DNA: TGCAGCGCGGGTGGAGGGGGTAGCAATCAGCCCCAGCATTTT. It codes for CSAGGGGSNQPQHF.

The rearrangement joins TRBV12-3 or TRBV12-4 to TRBJ2-2, with 13 bases identical to TRBD2. The CDR3 consists of 16 residues. Unmatched junction bases numbered 8, after V lost 6 bases and J lost 7 bases. Here the CDR3 reads CASRDSTSGRVGELFF. The CDR3 coding sequence is TGTGCCAGCAGAGATTCCACTAGCGGGAGGGTCGGGGAGCTGTTTTTT.

This clonotype was seen many times. V is TRBV6-2 or TRBV6-3 and J is TRBJ2-7; D call uncertain. This CDR3 is 12 amino acids long. Per germline, CDR1 MNHEY and CDR2 SVGEGT. The V and J ends lost 7 bases and 1 base respectively, with 8 bases between them. The CDR3 region is CASTEKSYEQYF. CDR3 coding DNA: TGTGCCAGCACTGAAAAGTCCTACGAGCAGTACTTC.

In its sample, this clonotype was seen a few times. J is TRBJ2-3 and V is TRBV5-1, with D tentatively TRBD1 or TRBD2 (5 bases each). The CDR3 length is 15 residues. V lost 0 bases and J 2 bases, leaving 10 bases between the germline ends. Germline CDR1 and CDR2: SGHRS and YFSETQ. This chain's CDR3 is CASSLGGKATDTQYF. In DNA, the CDR3 is TGCGCCAGCAGCTTGGGGGGGAAAGCCACAGATACGCAGTATTTT.

This clonotype has just a few counts. This rearrangement joins TRBV5-1 to TRBJ2-1, with 13 bases fitting TRBD2. The CDR3 has 16 residues. CDR1 is SGHRS, CDR2 YFSETQ, per germline. Trimming removed 4 bases from V and 9 bases from J; junction bases left unmatched: 10. CDR3 sequence reads: CASSRGLAGAPAEQFF. The CDR3 DNA sequence: TGCGCCAGCAGCCGCGGACTAGCGGGGGCACCCGCTGAGCAGTTCTTC. The entire variable domain, with the rest obtained from reference TRBV5-1 and TRBJ2-1, is as follows: KAGVTQTPRYLIKTRGQQVTLSCSPISGHRSVSWYQQTPGQGLQFLFEYFSETQRNKGNFPGRFSGRQFSNSRSEMNVSTLELGDSALYLCASSRGLAGAPAEQFFGPGTRLTVL.

The V call is TRBV4-3, the J call TRBJ2-7, with D uncertain. This CDR3 contains 14 residues. V dropped 1 base and J dropped 3 bases, with 10 bases sitting between them. The germline CDR1 and CDR2 sequences are LGHNA and YSLEER. Here the CDR3 DNA reads TGCGCCAGCAGCCAAGGAGGCAGGCTCTACGAGCAGTACTTC. It translates to CASSQGGRLYEQYF.

CDR3 loop: CASSLELAGTGELFF. CDR3 sequence (DNA): TGTGCCAGCAGCTTGGAACTAGCGGGCACCGGGGAGCTGTTTTTT. This chain uses TRBV5-8 with TRBJ2-2; TRBD2 matches at 9 bases. With 0 bases clipped from V and 4 bases from J, the junction kept 1 base outside the gene matches. In germline, CDR1 is SGHTS, CDR2 YDEGEE. The CDR3 totals 15 residues.

The chain uses TRBV27 and TRBJ2-2; the match to TRBD2 covers 8 bases. Per germline, CDR1 MNHEY and CDR2 SMNVEV (reference sequence). There are 14 residues in the CDR3. The V gene end was trimmed by 5 bases and the J gene end by 6 bases; junction bases not matched to a gene: 5. CDR3 region: CASSSGSGAGELFF. CDR3 sequence (DNA): TGTGCCAGCAGTAGCGGGAGTGGTGCCGGGGAGCTGTTTTTT.

This clonotype was found a few times. CDR3 sequence: CASRATENTEAFF. The CDR3 region has the DNA TGTGCCAGCAGGGCGACAGAGAACACTGAAGCTTTCTTT. The rearrangement joins TRBV2 to TRBJ1-1; weak D call: TRBD1 (5 bases). Germline V CDR1 and CDR2: SNHLY, FYNNEI. With 6 bases removed from V and 1 base from J, the gap between germline ends came to 9 bases. The CDR3 length is 13 residues.

This clonotype was found many times. This sequence joins TRBV20-1 and TRBJ2-4, with D perhaps TRBD1 (5 bases). The V end lost 0 bases, the J end lost 6 bases, and 21 bases lay between the germline ends. Per germline, CDR1 DFQATT and CDR2 SNEGSKA (reference sequence). The CDR3 runs to 17 residues. The CDR3 sequence is CSARDIDRRTWGNIQYF. Here the CDR3 DNA reads TGCAGTGCTAGAGATATCGACAGACGGACCTGGGGAAACATTCAGTACTTC.

This clonotype has more than one count but fewer than ten. V usage is TRBV28 and J usage is TRBJ2-3; no firm D call. The ends were cut back, 5 bases at V and 1 base at J, with 10 bases in the middle. CDR3 length: 14 amino acids. Germline values: CDR1 MDHEN, CDR2 SYDVKM. DNA for the CDR3: TGTGCCAGCAGTCCGCTCCAGGGCACAGATACGCAGTATTTT. Protein sequence: CASSPLQGTDTQYF.

The V call is TRBV12-3 or TRBV12-4, the J call TRBJ2-1; possibly TRBD2 for D (5 bases). CDR3 length equals 14 residues. V lost 8 bases and J 3 bases, leaving 14 bases between the germline ends. The CDR3 DNA reads as TGTGCCAGCTCGGGGTACTACTACTACAATGAGCAGTTCTTC. Its protein product is CASSGYYYYNEQFF.

The sample holds many counts of this clonotype. The V and J genes are TRBV5-1 and TRBJ2-5, with TRBD1 identical over 10 bases. The J segment lost 5 bases and the V segment lost 5 bases, leaving 6 bases of the junction unmatched. The germline V gene encodes CDR1 SGHRS and CDR2 YFSETQ. The CDR3 loop spans 14 amino acids. The CDR3 DNA reads TGCGCCAGCAGAAGGACAGGGGGATTGGAGACCCAGTACTTC. Translated, it gives CASRRTGGLETQYF.

This clonotype was observed many times. The chain combines TRBV5-1 with TRBJ1-1, with D unresolved. The CDR3 loop spans 14 amino acids. The ends were cut back, 1 base at V and 4 bases at J, with 11 bases in the middle. CDR1 and CDR2 from the germline V gene are SGHRS and YFSETQ. The DNA of the CDR3 is TGCGCCAGCAGCTTGCTCCCTCGGGCCACTGAAGCTTTCTTT. Translation: CASSLLPRATEAFF. Looking up the rest from reference TRBV5-1 and TRBJ1-1 gives the full variable domain: KAGVTQTPRYLIKTRGQQVTLSCSPISGHRSVSWYQQTPGQGLQFLFEYFSETQRNKGNFPGRFSGRQFSNSRSEMNVSTLELGDSALYLCASSLLPRATEAFFGQGTRLTVV.

The table lists this clonotype with a few counts. The chain is built from TRBV15 and TRBJ2-3; D not resolved. Per germline, CDR1 LNHNV and CDR2 YYDKDF (reference sequence). The ends were cut back, 5 bases at V and 2 bases at J, with 8 bases in the middle. This CDR3 spans 13 amino acids. The CDR3 DNA reads TGTGCCACCAGCTCACTCAACACAGATACGCAGTATTTT. Amino acid sequence: CATSSLNTDTQYF.

This clonotype was counted only a few times. The chain employs TRBV7-2 and TRBJ2-7, with 14 bases fitting TRBD2. There are 16 residues in the CDR3. Trimming at V came to 5 bases and at J to 0 bases, leaving 3 bases not matched to a gene. Germline V gives CDR1 SGHTA, CDR2 FQGNSA. The CDR3, as DNA: TGTGCCAGCAGCAGGACTAGCGGGGGGAGCTCCTACGAGCAGTACTTC. This translates into CASSRTSGGSSYEQYF.

This clonotype was recorded a few times. This chain links TRBV3-1 with TRBJ2-7, with D tentatively TRBD1 (6 bases). The CDR3 runs to 15 residues. Germline V gives CDR1 LGHDT, CDR2 YNNKEL (reference sequence). Deletions cut 3 bases from V and 2 bases from J, with 14 bases between. CDR3 in amino acids: CASSHSGTRTYEQYF. The CDR3 nucleotides read TGTGCCAGCAGCCACTCCGGGACAAGAACCTACGAGCAGTACTTC.

This clonotype occurred a few times. This chain joins TRBV20-1 and TRBJ1-2; possible D gene TRBD1, 6 bases. The V end was cut by 6 bases, the J end by 3 bases, with 11 bases between. The length of the CDR3 is 12 residues. From germline, CDR1 is DFQATT and CDR2 SNEGSKA (reference sequence). In nucleotides, the CDR3 is TGCAGTGCGCAGGGACAAGACTATGGCTACACCTTC. It specifies CSAQGQDYGYTF.

The rearrangement links TRBV12-3 or TRBV12-4 to TRBJ2-2; TRBD2 matches 14 bases. The length of the CDR3 is 15 residues. V trimming: 5 bases; J trimming: 8 bases; junction bases outside the gene matches: 4. The CDR3 bases are TGTGCCAGCAGTAAGGGACTAGCGGGAGCGGGGGAGCTGTTTTTT. This sequence encodes CASSKGLAGAGELFF.

This clonotype came up many times. The gene calls are TRBV7-9 and TRBJ1-6; D is perhaps TRBD1 (5 bases). Germline-derived CDR1 and CDR2 are SEHNR and FQNEAQ (reference sequence). With 3 bases removed from V and 6 bases from J, the gap between germline ends came to 15 bases. The length of the CDR3 is 16 residues. The CDR3 region is CASSFWQGEGNSPLHF. In DNA form, the CDR3 reads TGTGCCAGCAGCTTCTGGCAGGGAGAGGGTAATTCACCCCTCCACTTT.

This clonotype has more than one count but fewer than ten. The chain links TRBV6-2 or TRBV6-3 to TRBJ2-1, with a weak D call TRBD2 (6 bases). The germline V and J ends were trimmed by 4 bases and 6 bases, with 19 bases remaining between them. The CDR3 totals 16 residues. The V gene's germline CDR1 is MNHEY and CDR2 SVGEGT. CDR3 nucleotide sequence: TGTGCCAGCAGTTCCACTCGGGGACTCGAGGGCAATGAGCAGTTCTTC. Translation gives CASSSTRGLEGNEQFF.

This clonotype was seen more than once but under ten times. The gene calls are TRBV3-1 and TRBJ2-7; D possibly matches TRBD1 or TRBD2 (5 bases each). CDR1 and CDR2 (germline): LGHDT, YNNKEL (reference sequence). Trimming took off 4 bases at V and 1 base at J, with 11 bases between the two ends. This CDR3 contains 14 residues. The CDR3 protein is CASSPRDRSYEQYF. CDR3 DNA: TGTGCCAGCAGCCCCCGGGACCGTTCCTACGAGCAGTACTTC.

This rearrangement joins TRBV4-1 to TRBJ2-1; the match to TRBD2 covers 8 bases. The CDR3 contains 15 residues. CDR1 is MGHRA and CDR2 is YSYEKL in the germline V gene. After removal of 1 base from V and 11 bases from J, the junction contained 10 bases not matched to a gene. The CDR3 DNA sequence: TGCGCCAGCAGCCAAGCGACGGCGGGAGGCAGGAAGCAGTTCTTC. Translating it yields CASSQATAGGRKQFF.

The chain recombines TRBV5-1 with TRBJ2-5, with D possibly matching TRBD1 (6 bases). V was cut by 0 bases and J by 4 bases, with 13 bases left in between. Germline V gene data show CDR1 as SGHRS and CDR2 as YFSETQ. The CDR3 runs to 15 residues. The CDR3 loop reads CASSLAYVRGETQYF. DNA for the CDR3: TGCGCCAGCAGCTTGGCCTACGTCAGGGGAGAGACCCAGTACTTC. Full variable domain (missing parts from reference TRBV5-1 and TRBJ2-5): KAGVTQTPRYLIKTRGQQVTLSCSPISGHRSVSWYQQTPGQGLQFLFEYFSETQRNKGNFPGRFSGRQFSNSRSEMNVSTLELGDSALYLCASSLAYVRGETQYFGPGTRLLVL.

This clonotype was found a few times. The chain joins TRBV7-3 to TRBJ2-3; D could derive from TRBD1 or TRBD2 (7 bases each). Trimming took 5 bases from V and 5 from J, leaving 23 bases between them. The CDR3 totals 17 residues. Per the germline V gene, CDR1 is SGHTA and CDR2 is FQGTGA. The CDR3 is CASSPQGGSSVKDTQYF. The CDR3 region has the DNA TGTGCCAGCAGCCCCCAGGGGGGGTCCTCTGTCAAAGATACGCAGTATTTT.

This clonotype has only one observation. CDR3 coding DNA: TGTGCCAGCAGACTGGGGACTAGCCTACGGATGGATACGCAGTATTTT. Protein sequence: CASRLGTSLRMDTQYF. J is TRBJ2-3 and V is TRBV6-2 or TRBV6-3; TRBD2 matches 9 bases. V gave up 6 bases and J gave up 6 bases; unmatched junction bases: 13. The V gene's germline CDR1 is MNHEY and CDR2 SVGEGT. CDR3 length equals 16 residues.

This clonotype was found many times. This chain joins TRBV29-1 and TRBJ1-2; D is undetermined. Germline values: CDR1 SQVTM, CDR2 ANQGSEA. The ends were cut back, 2 bases at V and 8 bases at J, with 9 bases in the middle. The CDR3 extends over 11 amino acids. In DNA, the CDR3 is TGCAGCGTTGAAAAGGACGACGGCTACACCTTC. This translates into CSVEKDDGYTF.

The sample holds a few counts of this clonotype. V gene TRBV12-3 or TRBV12-4 combines with J gene TRBJ2-3, with 11 bases lining up with TRBD2. This CDR3 spans 18 amino acids. V gave up 3 bases and J gave up 3 bases; unmatched junction bases: 11. CDR3 sequence: CASSLASLAGVETDTQYF. Here the CDR3 DNA reads TGTGCCAGCAGTTTGGCCTCACTAGCGGGAGTGGAGACAGATACGCAGTATTTT.

The rearrangement links TRBV6-5 to TRBJ2-7, with 13 bases matching TRBD2. CDR3 length: 19 residues. The V and J ends lost 2 bases and 1 base, in that order; junction bases with no gene match: 11. Germline V gives CDR1 MNHEY, CDR2 SVGAGI. DNA of the CDR3: TGTGCCAGCAGTTACCGGAAGAACTTGGGACTAGCGGGATCCTACGAGCAGTACTTC. Protein: CASSYRKNLGLAGSYEQYF.

The CDR3 is CATSGIADQPQHF. The CDR3 DNA sequence: TGTGCCACCAGTGGGATCGCCGATCAGCCCCAGCATTTT. The chain joins TRBV24-1 to TRBJ1-5, with D uncertain. The CDR3 has 13 residues. CDR1 and CDR2 (germline): KGHDR, SFDVKD. V gave up 5 bases and J gave up 5 bases, with 9 bases separating them.

The chain joins TRBV20-1 to TRBJ1-2, with a weak D call TRBD1 (6 bases). CDR1 DFQATT and CDR2 SNEGSKA come from the germline V gene (reference sequence). With 6 bases removed from V and 2 bases from J, the gap between germline ends came to 13 bases. The CDR3 length is 13 residues. The CDR3 protein is CSALAQGNYGYTF. In DNA form, the CDR3 reads TGCAGTGCCCTGGCTCAGGGGAACTATGGCTACACCTTC.

The chain combines TRBV7-2 with TRBJ2-5; 9 bases match TRBD2. Unmatched junction bases numbered 9, after V lost 4 bases and J lost 3 bases. Looked up from germline, CDR1 is SGHTA and CDR2 is FQGNSA. This CDR3 contains 16 residues. CDR3: CASSSLGGRGEETQYF. CDR3 coding DNA: TGTGCCAGCAGCTCCTTGGGCGGGAGGGGAGAAGAGACCCAGTACTTC.